The 15 T cell receptor beta chains listed next were all sequenced from one sample in a study of response to subunit inactivated influenza vaccine. TCRdb analysed the RT-PCR reads with MiXCR anew, one entry per CDR3 protein. The sample has approximately 500,000 distinct CDR3 sequences; approximately 22% are singletons. Separately, the same data were catalogued under a study of T cells expressing NK-cell markers. That work states: With UMIs, 5'RACE template switching was used to make TCR beta cDNA.

Sequencing was performed on CD4+ T cells sorted from PBMCs, taken 11 to 12 days after vaccination. The receptors were sampled from a man in his forties or fifties who received an inactivated influenza vaccine.

This clonotype was counted a few times. The chain combines TRBV28 with TRBJ2-1, with D possibly being TRBD1 or TRBD2 (7 bases each). Trimming shortened V by 3 bases and J by 4 bases, and 19 bases separated the two germline ends. Germline V CDR1 and CDR2: MDHEN, SYDVKM. This CDR3 has 17 residues. CDR3 amino acids: CASSLQGGKFIYNEQFF. CDR3 nucleotide sequence: TGTGCCAGCAGTTTGCAGGGGGGGAAGTTTATTTACAATGAGCAGTTCTTC.

This clonotype was found a few times. This chain joins TRBV7-8 and TRBJ2-7; TRBD2 matches 9 bases. CDR3 length: 14 residues. The germline V gene has CDR1 SGHVS and CDR2 FQNEAQ. With V trimmed by 6 bases and J by 3 bases, 6 bases remained unmatched. This chain's CDR3 is CASRNLAGSYEQYF. The DNA for the CDR3 is TGTGCCAGCAGGAACCTAGCGGGGAGCTACGAGCAGTACTTC.

The CDR3 reads CASSIDGTSGFYEQYF. CDR3 sequence (DNA): TGTGCCAGCAGCATAGACGGGACTAGCGGGTTCTACGAGCAGTACTTC. V is TRBV7-2 and J is TRBJ2-7; 12 bases map to TRBD2. CDR1 is SGHTA, CDR2 FQGNSA, per germline. V shed 5 bases, J shed 3 bases, and the junction held 8 bases outside the gene matches. The CDR3 has 16 residues.

A note on this clonotype: Just one base apart from a much larger clone, this may be a read error. The rearrangement joins TRBV7-2 to TRBJ2-3; D not resolved. Per germline, CDR1 SGHTA and CDR2 FQGNSA. This CDR3 region has 15 residues. The CDR3 DNA reads as TGTGTCAGCAGCTTCTCTCTGGTTAGCACAGATACGCAGTATTTT. This codes for CVSSFSLVSTDTQYF.

This clonotype was counted only a few times. The V call is TRBV5-6, the J call TRBJ1-1; D is undetermined. This CDR3 contains 15 residues. Per germline, CDR1 SGHDT and CDR2 YYEEEE. The V end was cut by 3 bases, the J end by 1 base, with 13 bases between. CDR3 DNA sequence: TGTGCCAGCAGCTCGTGGGGAAATACGAACACTGAAGCTTTCTTT. Its translation: CASSSWGNTNTEAFF.

This clonotype has just a few counts. The CDR3 DNA sequence: TGTGCCACCAGCAGAGGGCTGGAAGGATTTTCAGATACGCAGTATTTT. Translated: CATSRGLEGFSDTQYF. V usage is TRBV15 and J usage is TRBJ2-3; no reliable D call. V was trimmed by 1 base and J by 4 bases, leaving 15 bases between them. The germline CDR1 and CDR2 sequences are LNHNV and YYDKDF (reference sequence). CDR3 length: 16 residues.

The chain employs TRBV6-2 or TRBV6-3 and TRBJ2-7; 12 bases align to TRBD2. The length of the CDR3 is 16 residues. Germline CDR1 reads MNHEY; CDR2 reads SVGEGT. The V gene end was trimmed by 5 bases and the J gene end by 5 bases; junction bases not matched to a gene: 10. The CDR3 spells CASSPKTSGSSHEQYF. The DNA for the CDR3 is TGTGCCAGCAGTCCCAAGACTAGCGGGAGTTCCCACGAGCAGTACTTC.

This clonotype was counted only a few times. The V and J genes are TRBV29-1 and TRBJ2-2, with 9 bases aligning to TRBD2. Germline CDR1 SQVTM, CDR2 ANQGSEA. Unmatched junction bases numbered 1, after V lost 4 bases and J lost 1 base. CDR3 size: 14 residues. This chain's CDR3 is CSVGSGRNTGELFF. CDR3 bases: TGCAGCGTTGGTAGCGGGAGGAACACCGGGGAGCTGTTTTTT.

The chain recombines TRBV9 with TRBJ2-7; perhaps TRBD1 as D (5 bases). V was pared by 0 bases and J by 1 base, with 11 bases between. Germline V gene lookup returns CDR1 SGDLS and CDR2 YYNGEE. The CDR3 runs 15 residues. The CDR3 DNA is TGTGCCAGCAGCGTAGACCCTACAGGTTCCTACGAGCAGTACTTC. It is translated as CASSVDPTGSYEQYF. Based on the CDR3 plus reference TRBV9 and TRBJ2-7, the full variable domain is DSGVTQTPKHLITATGQRVTLRCSPRSGDLSVYWYQQSLDQGLQFLIQYYNGEERAKGNILERFSAQQFPDLHSELNLSSLELGDSALYFCASSVDPTGSYEQYFGPGTRLTVT.

The chain uses TRBV28 and TRBJ2-7; the match to TRBD1 covers 7 bases. The CDR3 is 15 amino acids. Germline loops: CDR1 MDHEN, CDR2 SYDVKM. Germline trimming cut 7 bases from V and 0 bases from J; bases unmatched to any gene: 9. CDR3 residues: CASNPTDRDSYEQYF. The DNA for the CDR3 is TGTGCCAGCAACCCAACTGACAGGGACTCCTACGAGCAGTACTTC.

Only a few counts were recorded for this clonotype. The chain links TRBV7-3 to TRBJ1-6; 7 bases are a match to TRBD1. V lost 4 bases, J lost 9 bases, and 6 bases stayed unmatched. CDR3 length: 14 amino acids. Looked up from germline, CDR1 is SGHTA and CDR2 is FQGTGA. For the CDR3, the DNA is TGTGCCAGCAGCTCACAGGGGATTGTTTCACCCCTCCACTTT. Amino acid sequence: CASSSQGIVSPLHF.

This clonotype showed up just a few times. The chain is built from TRBV15 and TRBJ2-7, with TRBD1 identical over 7 bases. V gave up 2 bases and J gave up 3 bases; unmatched junction bases: 7. Germline V gene data show CDR1 as LNHNV and CDR2 as YYDKDF (reference sequence). The CDR3 totals 15 residues. This CDR3 reads CATSRNRDSRYEQYF. CDR3 nucleotides: TGTGCCACCAGCAGAAACCGGGACAGTCGCTACGAGCAGTACTTC.

The rearrangement uses TRBV11-2 and TRBJ2-5, with D possibly being TRBD1 (6 bases). The CDR3 runs to 16 residues. V dropped 5 bases and J dropped 5 bases, with 21 bases sitting between them. CDR1 is SGHAT, CDR2 FQNNGV, per germline. The CDR3 loop is CASSLKQGHYRETQYF. The CDR3 DNA sequence: TGTGCCAGCAGCCTAAAACAGGGCCATTATAGGGAGACCCAGTACTTC.

The rearrangement joins TRBV20-1 to TRBJ2-1; D perhaps matches TRBD2 (7 bases). CDR3 length: 12 residues. The V end lost 5 bases, the J end lost 9 bases, and 14 bases lay between the germline ends. CDR1 and CDR2 (germline): DFQATT, SNEGSKA (reference sequence). DNA for the CDR3: TGCAGTGCTGGGGGGGGCGGGGCTGAGCAGTTCTTC. It codes for CSAGGGGAEQFF.

This chain joins TRBV11-2 and TRBJ2-1; the match to TRBD2 covers 10 bases. V was clipped by 6 bases and J by 6 bases; unmatched bases: 8. CDR3 length: 15 residues. CDR1 is SGHAT and CDR2 is FQNNGV in the germline V gene. CDR3 DNA: TGTGCCAGCAGTCGGATAGCGGGAGGTCGCAATGAGCAGTTCTTC. Its protein product is CASSRIAGGRNEQFF.